This TCR beta chain was sequenced for a study of shared clonotypes between healthy human individuals (dated by TCRdb to the early 2020s). In terms of the full investigation: A couple of women and a few men aged 18 to 49 years were included in the cohort. Per donor, three plates each were used for CD4 naive and CD4 memory, two for CD8 naive, and one for CD8 memory. The study deeply sequenced blood TCR repertoires of roughly five healthy adults to estimate repertoire size and the extent of clonotype sharing between individuals. Different laboratories and diverse techniques were used to prepare libraries and sequence TCR repertoires, to increase sequencing depth and limit assay-specific biases. Per donor, leukapheresis produced somewhere between about 0.94 and 9 billion PBMCs.

Donors were healthy HIV-negative adults with no recently reported acute infections or vaccinations. Every donor was a Caucasian adult living in Nashville, Tennessee, USA. CD4+ T cells were enriched by magnetic negative selection, after which naive cells were positively selected on CD45RA and the negative fraction was taken as the memory subset. Blood was obtained by leukapheresis, after which PBMCs were separated by Ficoll-Histopaque density gradient centrifugation and cryopreserved in liquid nitrogen vapor phase. Purity and quantity of every magnetically sorted T cell population were checked by analytical flow cytometry. Genomic DNA was isolated from every sorted fraction and measured by UV absorbance on a Nanodrop 2000c. Findings and caveats that apply to the study as a whole: About 5% of naive CD4, 3.5% of naive CD8, roughly 2.4% of memory CD4, and 0.35% to 0.5% of memory CD8 clonotypes were shared across four donors. Larger estimated clonotype richness was generally found for naive subsets than for memory subsets. Incomplete sequencing was indicated by rarefaction of sorted-subset datasets, despite the large sequencing depth. Higher generation probabilities were observed for clonotypes shared by all four sorted-subset donors than for non-shared clonotypes. Pairwise subsampling led to the expectation that sequencing depth would affect the degree of clonotype sharing among donors. Because the study included only a small number of donors, the genetic and exposure-history diversity represented was limited. Only blood was sampled, and tissue TCR repertoires likely differ from those in blood.

According to the germline V gene, CDR1 reads MGHDK and CDR2 reads SYGVNS. V gives up 1 base and J gives up 5 bases, and the segment between their germline ends measures 14 bases. The CDR3 spans 15 residues, from the cysteine through the phenylalanine. The CDR3 DNA has 45 bases and is translated from base 1. Worth noting for this clone: Its target antigen remains unknown. Base qualities are not provided; no much larger clone lies one nucleotide away.

Using the deep immunoSEQ assay, TCR CDR3 regions were amplified from genomic DNA by multiplex PCR. Genomic DNA extracted from each cell subset was distributed evenly over all wells of several immunoSEQ 96-well plates, and each plate served as one replicate. For sorted subsets, each replicate PCR was loaded with about 0.2 ug genomic DNA, equivalent to approximately 27,000 T cell genomes. The purified libraries were quantified using a Qubit 3.0 fluorometer, sized with a Bioanalyzer 2100, and then quantified again using the KAPA Library Quantification kit. Every immunoSEQ 96-well plate was sequenced on a dedicated single-read 150-cycle Illumina NextSeq 550 flow cell. Per the original workflow: Because the immunoSEQ output included only junctional sequences and no quality scores, the filtering could not be the same as the filtering used for full-length reads. Sequences were annotated with PyIR, a Python wrapper for IgBLAST v1.9, and V/J genes and CDR3 were assigned using IMGT germline references. Reads with weak V/J assignments (E-value above 1e-6), missing CDR3, stop codons, out-of-frame junctions, or ambiguous translated residues were removed. V3J clonotypes were defined as sequences sharing an identical inferred V gene, J gene, and CDR3 amino acid sequence. Percentage overlap between repertoires was computed as shared unique clonotypes divided by the size of the smaller repertoire. RTK rarefaction, the Chao1 estimator, and Recon v2.1 estimates of unobserved clonotypes were used to assess repertoire richness. Generation probabilities were computed with OLGA for all TCRbeta clonotypes obtained by the gDNA method from a few donors. Held by TCRdb, this immuneACCESS table contains in-frame sequences only and omits some clones. Under half of the omission traces to an unresolved V gene where checked; the cause of the rest is unknown. V and J calls and clone size are as listed in that table; D and trimming were resolved from the DNA. Counted in this sample were roughly 2.2 million clones; approximately 90% of them appeared once. The ten largest account for 0.37% of the sample.

Sample: naive CD4+ T cells from PBMCs. Sample cell subset or site, as interpreted from the label and publication: CD45RA+ positively selected. The sequence is built from TRBV25-1 and TRBJ2-5, and possibly TRBD1, on 5 matching bases. The receptor's source is a man in his late teens or twenties in good health. Some clones in this sample may be carry-over from other donors' samples. The encoded CDR3 is CASSESGRAGETQYF. The DNA sequence is TGTGCCAGCAGTGAATCAGGCAGGGCAGGCGAGACCCAGTACTTC. The entire variable domain, with the stretches around the CDR3 drawn from the reference TRBV25-1 and TRBJ2-5 proteins, is EADIYQTPRYLVIGTGKKITLECSQTMGHDKMYWYQQDPGMELHLIHYSYGVNSTEKGDLSSESTVSRIRTEHFPLTLESARPSHTSQYLCASSESGRAGETQYFGPGTRLLVL.